The entry below gives a single TCR beta chain sequence along with its context. Only one count was recorded for this clone. The specificity of this receptor is unknown. Within one base of it there is no much larger clone, and no base qualities were kept. The sample's time point label, in plain terms: individuals recovered from natural SARS-CoV-2 infection. These data belong to a study of Ad26.COV2.S vaccination and SARS-CoV-2 variants (dated by TCRdb to about 2021). Regarding the complete study: The specificity and breadth of SARS-CoV-2-reactive T cell receptors after Ad26.COV2.S vaccination were assessed by TCRbeta repertoire sequencing. The TCR-sequenced set comprised approximately 32 samples: 19 Ad26.COV2.S vaccine recipients, 5 placebo recipients and 8 SARS-CoV-2 convalescent individuals.

TCRbeta CDR3 regions were sequenced with the immunoSEQ Assay. After extraction, genomic DNA underwent amplification by bias-controlled multiplex PCR, followed by high-throughput sequencing. As for the authors' bioinformatics: To quantify the absolute abundance of every unique TCRbeta CDR3 region, sequences were collapsed and filtered. Usable DNA was measured by amplifying reference genes present in all nucleated cells, and TCRbeta template counts were normalized to that usable DNA to estimate T cell fraction. Repertoire TCRs were annotated as SARS-CoV-2-specific when V gene, CDR3 amino acid sequence and J gene were exactly matched to a known reactive TCR set. The reference SARS-CoV-2 TCR set was derived from MIRA and filtered for enrichment in COVID-19-positive ImmuneCODE repertoires, a step that removed public or cross-reactive TCRs. Using the MIRA antigens, annotated TCRs were further analysed by specific ORF or by position within an ORF. Breadth was defined as annotated unique rearrangements over total unique productive rearrangements; depth was the summed frequency of those rearrangements. Group comparisons of TCR breadth used two-sided Wilcoxon rank-sum tests. TCRdb stores this immuneACCESS table with in-frame sequences only. Part of the clones is absent; in the studies checked, under half of the shortfall reflects unresolved V genes, and no reason is known for the rest. V and J calls and clone size are copied from that table; D and trimming were computed from the DNA. The sample table holds 300,000 to 450,000 clones, of which under 95% were seen once. The ten largest clones take up around 4% of the sample.

V sheds 5 bases and J sheds 5 bases, leaving 10 bases between their ends. The CDR3 contains 13 residues, cysteine and phenylalanine counted. Just the 39-base CDR3 DNA is kept, in frame starting at base 1. The germline V gene specifies SGHVS as CDR1 and FNYEAQ as CDR2. Beyond this particular receptor, the publication reports: According to the authors, total T cell responses may have been underestimated by the TCR breadth and depth analyses. Vaccine and placebo recipients had similar non-spike TCR breadth, a finding consistent with the vaccine containing only spike. Substantial breadth of spike-specific CD8+ and CD4+ T cell responses was reported after vaccination. Compared with placebo recipients, Ad26.COV2.S recipients showed higher spike-specific TCR breadth (P = 0.0014).

The source of this sequence is a human donor who had recovered from COVID-19. Sequencing was performed on peripheral blood, taken after recovery from COVID-19. The V and J segments used are TRBV7-6 and TRBJ1-3; the D region possibly corresponds to TRBD1 (5 bases align). The nucleotide sequence reads as follows: TGTGCCAGCAGCCGGGACGGCCGAAACACCATATATTTT. This codes for CASSRDGRNTIYF.